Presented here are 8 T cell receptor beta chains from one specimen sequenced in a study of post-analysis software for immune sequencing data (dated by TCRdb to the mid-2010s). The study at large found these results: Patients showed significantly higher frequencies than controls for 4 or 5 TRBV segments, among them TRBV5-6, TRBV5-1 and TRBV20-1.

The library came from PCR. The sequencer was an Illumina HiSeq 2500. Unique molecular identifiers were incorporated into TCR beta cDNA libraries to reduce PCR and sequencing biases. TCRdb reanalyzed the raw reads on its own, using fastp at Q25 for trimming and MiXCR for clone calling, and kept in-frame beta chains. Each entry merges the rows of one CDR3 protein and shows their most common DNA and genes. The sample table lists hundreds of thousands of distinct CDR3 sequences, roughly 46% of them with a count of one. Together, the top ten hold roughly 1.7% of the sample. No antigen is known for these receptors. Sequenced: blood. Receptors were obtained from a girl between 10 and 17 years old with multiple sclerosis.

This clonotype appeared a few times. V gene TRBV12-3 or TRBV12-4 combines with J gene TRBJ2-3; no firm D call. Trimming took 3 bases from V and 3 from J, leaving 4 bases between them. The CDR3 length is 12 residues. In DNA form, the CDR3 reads TGTGCCAGCAGTTTTGTTACAGATACGCAGTATTTT. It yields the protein CASSFVTDTQYF.

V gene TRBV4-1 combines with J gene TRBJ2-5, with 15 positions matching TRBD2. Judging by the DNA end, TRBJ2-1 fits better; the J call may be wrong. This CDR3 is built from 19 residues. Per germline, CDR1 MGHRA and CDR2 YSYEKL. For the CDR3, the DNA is TGCGCCAGCAGCCATCCCGGACTAGCGGGGGGGCCTGACCAAGAGACCCAGTTCTTC. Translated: CASSHPGLAGGPDQETQFF.

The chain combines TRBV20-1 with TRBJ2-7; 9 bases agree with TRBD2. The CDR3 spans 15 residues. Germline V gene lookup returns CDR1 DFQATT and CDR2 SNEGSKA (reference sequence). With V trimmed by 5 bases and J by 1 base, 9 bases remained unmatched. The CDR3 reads CSAPGATSGSYEQYF. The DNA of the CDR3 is TGCAGTGCTCCGGGGGCGACTAGCGGATCCTACGAGCAGTACTTC.

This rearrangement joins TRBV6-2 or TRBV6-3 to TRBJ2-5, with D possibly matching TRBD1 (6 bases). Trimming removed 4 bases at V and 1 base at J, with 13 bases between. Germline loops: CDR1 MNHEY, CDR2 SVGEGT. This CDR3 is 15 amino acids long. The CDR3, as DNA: TGTGCCAGCAGTTCCCAGGGGTTCTCCCAAGAGACCCAGTACTTC. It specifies CASSSQGFSQETQYF.

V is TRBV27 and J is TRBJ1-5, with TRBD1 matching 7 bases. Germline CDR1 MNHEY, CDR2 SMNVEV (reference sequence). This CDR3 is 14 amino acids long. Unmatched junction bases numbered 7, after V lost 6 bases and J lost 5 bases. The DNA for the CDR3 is TGTGCCAGCAGGGGGACAGCCATAGATCAGCCCCAGCATTTT. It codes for CASRGTAIDQPQHF.

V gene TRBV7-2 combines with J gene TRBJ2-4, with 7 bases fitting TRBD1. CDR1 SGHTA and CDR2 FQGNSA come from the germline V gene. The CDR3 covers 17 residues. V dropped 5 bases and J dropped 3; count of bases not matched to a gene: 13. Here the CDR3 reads CASSRSPGTVGKNIQYF. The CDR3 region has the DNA TGTGCCAGCAGCCGGTCCCCCGGGACAGTGGGCAAAAACATTCAGTACTTC.

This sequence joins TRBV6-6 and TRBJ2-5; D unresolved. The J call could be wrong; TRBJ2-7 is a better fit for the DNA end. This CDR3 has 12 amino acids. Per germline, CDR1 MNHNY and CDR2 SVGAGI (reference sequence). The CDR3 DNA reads TGTGCCAGCAGTCAAGAAAACTACGAGCAGTACTTC. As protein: CASSQENYEQYF.

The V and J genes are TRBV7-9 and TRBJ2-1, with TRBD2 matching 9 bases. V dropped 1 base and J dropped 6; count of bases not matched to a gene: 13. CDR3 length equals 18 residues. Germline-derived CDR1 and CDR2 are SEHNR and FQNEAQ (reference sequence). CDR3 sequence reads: CASSLDSSGTLGVNEQFF. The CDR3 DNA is TGTGCCAGCAGCTTAGATTCTAGCGGGACTCTGGGGGTCAATGAGCAGTTCTTC.